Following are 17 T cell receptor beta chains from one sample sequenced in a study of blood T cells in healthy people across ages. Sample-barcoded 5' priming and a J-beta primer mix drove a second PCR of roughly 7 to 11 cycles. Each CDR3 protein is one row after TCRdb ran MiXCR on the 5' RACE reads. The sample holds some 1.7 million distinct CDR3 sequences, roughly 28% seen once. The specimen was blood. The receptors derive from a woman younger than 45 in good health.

CDR3 region: CASSSPGFRSSGANVLTF. The CDR3 region has the DNA TGTGCCAGCAGCTCCCCTGGGTTCCGCAGCTCTGGGGCCAACGTCCTGACTTTC. The chain uses TRBV7-9 and TRBJ2-6; D not certain. This CDR3 is built from 18 residues. The ends were cut back, 4 bases at V and 0 bases at J, with 16 bases in the middle. From germline, CDR1 is SEHNR and CDR2 FQNEAQ (reference sequence).

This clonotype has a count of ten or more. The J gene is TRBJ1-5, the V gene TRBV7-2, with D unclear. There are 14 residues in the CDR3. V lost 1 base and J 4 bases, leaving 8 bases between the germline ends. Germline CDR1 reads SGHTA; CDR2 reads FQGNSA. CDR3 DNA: TGTGCCAGCAGCTTAGAACCGTTGAATCAGCCCCAGCATTTT. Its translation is CASSLEPLNQPQHF.

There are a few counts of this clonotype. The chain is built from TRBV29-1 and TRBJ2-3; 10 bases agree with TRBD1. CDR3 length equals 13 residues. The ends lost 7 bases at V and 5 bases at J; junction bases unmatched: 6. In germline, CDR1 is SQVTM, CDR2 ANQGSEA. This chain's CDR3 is CSADRDRGDTQYF. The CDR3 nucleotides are TGCAGCGCCGACCGGGACAGGGGAGATACGCAGTATTTT.

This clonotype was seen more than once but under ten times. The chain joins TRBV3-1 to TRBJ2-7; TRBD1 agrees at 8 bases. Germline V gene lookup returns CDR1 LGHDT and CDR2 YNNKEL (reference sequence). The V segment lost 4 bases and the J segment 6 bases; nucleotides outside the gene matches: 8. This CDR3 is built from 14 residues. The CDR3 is CASSLPGQGTEQYF. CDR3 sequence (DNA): TGTGCCAGCAGCCTCCCCGGACAGGGTACCGAGCAGTACTTC.

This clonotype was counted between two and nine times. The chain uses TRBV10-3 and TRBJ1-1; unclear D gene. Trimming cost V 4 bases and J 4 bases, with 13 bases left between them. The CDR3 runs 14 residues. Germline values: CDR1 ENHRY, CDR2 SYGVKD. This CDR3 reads CAISAFGVATEAFF. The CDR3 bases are TGTGCCATCAGTGCATTTGGTGTCGCCACTGAAGCTTTCTTT.

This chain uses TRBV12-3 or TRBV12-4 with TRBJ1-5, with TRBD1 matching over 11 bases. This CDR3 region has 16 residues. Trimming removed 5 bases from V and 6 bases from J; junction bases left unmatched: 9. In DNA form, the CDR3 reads TGTGCCAGCAGTGCGCCCGGACAGGGGGCAGGTCAGCCCCAGCATTTT. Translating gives CASSAPGQGAGQPQHF.

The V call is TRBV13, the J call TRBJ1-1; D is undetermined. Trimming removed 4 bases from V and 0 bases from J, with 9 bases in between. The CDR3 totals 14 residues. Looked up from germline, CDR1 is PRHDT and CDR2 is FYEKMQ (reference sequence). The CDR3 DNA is TGTGCCAGCAGCTCTCAGCCGATGAACACTGAAGCTTTCTTT. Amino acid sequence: CASSSQPMNTEAFF.

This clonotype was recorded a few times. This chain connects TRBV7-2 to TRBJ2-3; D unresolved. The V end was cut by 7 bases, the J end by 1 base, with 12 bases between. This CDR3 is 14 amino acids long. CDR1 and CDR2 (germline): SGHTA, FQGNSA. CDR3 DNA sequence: TGTGCCAGCAACGCCTGGATGGGCACAGATACGCAGTATTTT. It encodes CASNAWMGTDTQYF.

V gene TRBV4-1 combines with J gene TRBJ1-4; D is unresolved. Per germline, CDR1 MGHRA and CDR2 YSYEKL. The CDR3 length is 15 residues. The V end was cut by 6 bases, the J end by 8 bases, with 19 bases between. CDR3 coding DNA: TGCGCCAGCAGTCGCGAGGGTATCGGAAAGGAAAAACTGTTTTTT. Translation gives CASSREGIGKEKLFF.

The CDR3 DNA is TGTGCCAGCAGTTTGGGGACAGGGGGCGTGGGAGCCAAAAACATTCAGTACTTC. This translates into CASSLGTGGVGAKNIQYF. The chain has TRBV12-3 or TRBV12-4 and TRBJ2-4; 12 bases fit TRBD1. V trimming: 3 bases; J trimming: 0 bases; junction bases outside the gene matches: 6. The length of the CDR3 is 18 residues.

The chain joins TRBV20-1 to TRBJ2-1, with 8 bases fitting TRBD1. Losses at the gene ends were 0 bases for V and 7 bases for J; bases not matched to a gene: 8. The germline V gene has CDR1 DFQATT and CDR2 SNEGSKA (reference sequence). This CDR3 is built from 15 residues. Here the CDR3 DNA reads TGCAGTGCTAGAGATCCCAGGACAGGGCGGAATGAGCAGTTCTTC. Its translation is CSARDPRTGRNEQFF.

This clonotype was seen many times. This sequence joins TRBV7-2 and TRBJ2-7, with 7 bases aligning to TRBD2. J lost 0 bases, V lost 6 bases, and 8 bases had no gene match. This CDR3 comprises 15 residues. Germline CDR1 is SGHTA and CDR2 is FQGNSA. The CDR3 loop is CASSYGGTDSYEQYF. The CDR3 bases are TGTGCCAGCAGTTACGGGGGGACGGACTCCTACGAGCAGTACTTC.

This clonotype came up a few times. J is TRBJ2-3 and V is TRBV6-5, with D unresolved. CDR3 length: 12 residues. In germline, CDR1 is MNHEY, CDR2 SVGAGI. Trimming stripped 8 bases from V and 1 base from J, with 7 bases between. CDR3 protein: CASAQGTDTQYF. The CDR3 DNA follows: TGTGCCAGCGCCCAAGGCACAGATACGCAGTATTTT.

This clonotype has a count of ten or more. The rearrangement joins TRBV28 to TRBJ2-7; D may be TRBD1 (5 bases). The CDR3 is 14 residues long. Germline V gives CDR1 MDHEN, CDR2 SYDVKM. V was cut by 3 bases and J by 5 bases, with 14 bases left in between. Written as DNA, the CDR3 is TGTGCCAGCAGTTTCATTCAGGGTGTACACGAGCAGTACTTC. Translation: CASSFIQGVHEQYF.

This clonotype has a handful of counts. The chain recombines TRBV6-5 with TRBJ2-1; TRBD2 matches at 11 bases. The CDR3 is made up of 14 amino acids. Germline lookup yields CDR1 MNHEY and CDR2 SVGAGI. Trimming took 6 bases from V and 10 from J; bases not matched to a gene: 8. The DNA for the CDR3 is TGTGCCAGCAGCTTTAGCGGGAGGGCGCGGGAGCAGTTCTTC. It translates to CASSFSGRAREQFF.

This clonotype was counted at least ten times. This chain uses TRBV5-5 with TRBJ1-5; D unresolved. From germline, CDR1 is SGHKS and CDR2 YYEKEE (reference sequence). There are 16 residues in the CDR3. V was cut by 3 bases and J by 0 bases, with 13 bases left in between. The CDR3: CASSSWTANSNQPQHF. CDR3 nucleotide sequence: TGTGCCAGCAGCTCTTGGACGGCTAATAGCAATCAGCCCCAGCATTTT.

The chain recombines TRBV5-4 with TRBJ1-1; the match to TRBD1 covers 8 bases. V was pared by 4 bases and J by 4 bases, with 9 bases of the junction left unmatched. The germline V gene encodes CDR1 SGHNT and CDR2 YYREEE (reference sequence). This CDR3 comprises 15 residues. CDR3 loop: CASSTGGSMVTEAFF. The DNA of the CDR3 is TGTGCCAGCAGCACAGGGGGGAGCATGGTCACTGAAGCTTTCTTT.